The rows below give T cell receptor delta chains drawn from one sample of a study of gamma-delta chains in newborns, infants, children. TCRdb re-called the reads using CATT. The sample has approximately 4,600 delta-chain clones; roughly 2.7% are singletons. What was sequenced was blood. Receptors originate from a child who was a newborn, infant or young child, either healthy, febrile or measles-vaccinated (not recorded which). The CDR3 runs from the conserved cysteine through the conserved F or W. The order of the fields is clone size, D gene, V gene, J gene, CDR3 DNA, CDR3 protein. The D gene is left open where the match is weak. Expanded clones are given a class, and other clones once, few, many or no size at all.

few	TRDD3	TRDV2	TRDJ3	TGTGCCTGTGACACCGGTCGTAGCTGGGGGCCAAGCTCCTGGGACACCCGACAGATGTTTTTC	CACDTGRSWGPSSWDTRQMFF
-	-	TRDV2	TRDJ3	TGTGCCAGTGACACCGCGGGGATTAGGTCCTGGGACACCCGACAGATGTTTTTC	CASDTAGIRSWDTRQMFF
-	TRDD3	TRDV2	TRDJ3	TGTGCCTGTGACAAAGTACTGGGGGATACTCGGTCCTGGGACACCCGACAGATGTTTTTC	CACDKVLGDTRSWDTRQMFF
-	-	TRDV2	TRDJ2	TGTGCCTGTGACACAGTTTGGCGCCTGTTGACAGCACAACTCTTCTTT	CACDTVWRLLTAQLFF
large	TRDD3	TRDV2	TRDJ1	TGTGCCTGTGACGTACTGGGGGATAAATACACCGATAAACTCATCTTT	CACDVLGDKYTDKLIF
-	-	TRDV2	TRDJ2	TGTGCCTGTGACACCGGAACGTTCGGGGGTGCAGCTTTGACAGCACAACTCTTCTTT	CACDTGTFGGAALTAQLFF
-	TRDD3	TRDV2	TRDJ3	TGTGCCTGTGACACCCTACTGGGGGATACGCGCTCCTGGGACACCCGACAGATGTTTTTC	CACDTLLGDTRSWDTRQMFF
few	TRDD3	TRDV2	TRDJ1	TGTGCCTGTGACGTACTGGGGGATGGAGGGGATAAACTCATCTTT	CACDVLGDGGDKLIF
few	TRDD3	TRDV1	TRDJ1	TGTGCTCTTGGAACTGGGGGATCTAAACTCATCTTT	CALGTGGSKLIF
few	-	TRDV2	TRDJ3	TGTGCCTGTGACTTCCGTACTTCCCCATACTCCTGGGACACCCGACAGATGTTTTTC	CACDFRTSPYSWDTRQMFF
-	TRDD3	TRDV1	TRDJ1	TGTGCTCTTGGGGATCTAGGAGTACTGGGGGATAGAGGCGATAAACTCATCTTT	CALGDLGVLGDRGDKLIF
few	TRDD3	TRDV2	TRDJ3	TGTGCCTGTGACACTGGGGGATACTACTCCTGGGACACCCGACAGATGTTTTTC	CACDTGGYYSWDTRQMFF
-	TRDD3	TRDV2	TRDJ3	TGTGCCTGTGACGACCTGGGGGTCGACACCCGACAGAGGTTTTTC	CACDDLGVDTRQRFF
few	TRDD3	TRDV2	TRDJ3	TGTGCCTGTGACAGAGTACTGGGGGACCTCTGGGGGTCCTGTGACACCCGACAGATGTTTTTC	CACDRVLGDLWGSCDTRQMFF
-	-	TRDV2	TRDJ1	TGTGCCTGTGACGCCTGGAGTCTGTACACCGATAAACTCATCTTT	CACDAWSLYTDKLIF
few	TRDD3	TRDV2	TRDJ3	TGTGCCTGTGACACGCTACTGGGGGCCCCTATCTCCTGGGGCACCCGACAGATGTTTTTC	CACDTLLGAPISWGTRQMFF
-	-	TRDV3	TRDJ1	TGTGCCTTTAGTCCCCCCCTGTGTCGCACCGATAAACTCATCTTT	CAFSPPLCRTDKLIF
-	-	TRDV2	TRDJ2	TGTGCCTGTGACACCTGGGGGTTGACAGCGCAACTCTTCTTT	CACDTWGLTAQLFF
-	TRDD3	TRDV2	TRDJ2	TGTGCCTGTGACATACTGGGGGATAGGCCCCTGACAGCACAACTCTTCTTT	CACDILGDRPLTAQLFF
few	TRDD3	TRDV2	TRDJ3	TGTGCCTGTGACACCGTACTGGGGGAGGCCACCTGGGACACCCGACAGGTGTTTTTC	CACDTVLGEATWDTRQVFF
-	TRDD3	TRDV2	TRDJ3	TGTGCCTGTGACACCGTACTGGGGGCCCCCGGAGAGTTTGGCTTCTGGGACACCCGACAGATGTTTTTC	CACDTVLGAPGEFGFWDTRQMFF
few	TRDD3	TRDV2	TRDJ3	TGTGCCTGTGACACAATGGGGGATCCTCTCTCCTGGGACACCCGACAGATGTTTTTC	CACDTMGDPLSWDTRQMFF
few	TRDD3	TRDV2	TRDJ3	TGTGCCTGTGACATACTGGGGGATCCCCGGGACACCCGACAGATGTTTTTC	CACDILGDPRDTRQMFF
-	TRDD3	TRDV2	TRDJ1	TGTGCCTGTGACACCGTGGTGGTGGGGGATACCGATAAACTCATCTTT	CACDTVVVGDTDKLIF
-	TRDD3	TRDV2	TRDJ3	TGTGCCTGTGACACACCAGGGACTGGGGGACTAAGCTCCTGGGACACCCGACAGATGTTTTTC	CACDTPGTGGLSSWDTRQMFF
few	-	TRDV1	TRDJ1	TGTGCTCTTGGGGAACTGGGAAGCCCGTACTCCAAAGCGGCCGATAAACTCACCTTT	CALGELGSPYSKAADKLTF
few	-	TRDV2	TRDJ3	TGTGCCTGTGACACCGTGGGTGATAGCTCCTGGGACACCCGACAGATGTTTTTC	CACDTVGDSSWDTRQMFF
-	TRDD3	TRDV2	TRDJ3	TGTGCCTGTGACGTCCTGGGGGGGAGCTCCTGGGACACCCGACAGATGTTTTTC	CACDVLGGSSWDTRQMFF
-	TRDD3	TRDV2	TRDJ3	TGTGCCTGTGACACACTGGGGGATACGATCCGGGACACCCGACAGATGTTTTTC	CACDTLGDTIRDTRQMFF
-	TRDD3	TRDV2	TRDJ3	TGTGCCTGTGACACCTTTGGCTTACTGGGGGTCGACTCCTGGGGCACTCGACAGACGTTTTTC	CACDTFGLLGVDSWGTRQTFF
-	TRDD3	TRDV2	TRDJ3	TGTGCCTGTGACACCGTTCTGGGGGATACGCGCTCCTGGGACACCCGACAGATGTTTTTC	CACDTVLGDTRSWDTRQMFF
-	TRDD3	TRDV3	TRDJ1	TGTGCCTTCCTACTGGGGGATAAACTCATCTTT	CAFLLGDKLIF
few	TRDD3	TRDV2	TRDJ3	TGTGCCTGTGACGCCGTACTGGGGGATAACTCCTGGGACACCCGACAGATGTTTTTC	CACDAVLGDNSWDTRQMFF
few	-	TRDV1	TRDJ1	TGTGCTCTTGGGGAACTCCCTTTTCCCACCTGGGTCGCCGATAAACTCATCTTT	CALGELPFPTWVADKLIF
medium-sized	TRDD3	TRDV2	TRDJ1	TGTGCCTGTGACAAACTGGGGGATACGGACACCGATAAACTCATCTTT	CACDKLGDTDTDKLIF
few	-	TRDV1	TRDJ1	TGTGCTCTTGGGGAATTACTAACTCGTGACCCAAGCGCCGATAAACTCATCTTT	CALGELLTRDPSADKLIF
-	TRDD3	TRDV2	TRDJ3	TGTGCCTGTGACGTACTGGGGGATCGCCCTAGCTCCTGGGACACCCGACAGGTGTTTTTC	CACDVLGDRPSSWDTRQVFF
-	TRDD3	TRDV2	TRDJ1	TGTGCCTGTGACACCGTTGGGTGGGGGATAGCCAACAACATAGGTTTACTCATCTTT	CACDTVGWGIANNIGLLIF
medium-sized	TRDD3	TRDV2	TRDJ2	TGTGCCTGTGACACCGTTGGGGGATTTTTGACAGCACAACTCTTCTTT	CACDTVGGFLTAQLFF
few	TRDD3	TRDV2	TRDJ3	TGTGCCTGTGACAGAGGGATACGCTCCTGGGACACCCGACAGATGTTTTTC	CACDRGIRSWDTRQMFF
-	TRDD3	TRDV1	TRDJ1	TGTGCTCTTGGGGAACTAGTTCCTACATCTTACTGGGGGATACGAGAAGGGGCCGATAAACTCATCTTT	CALGELVPTSYWGIREGADKLIF
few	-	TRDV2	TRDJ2	TGTGCCTGTGACACCTGGAGATCTTTGACAGCACAACTCTTCTTT	CACDTWRSLTAQLFF
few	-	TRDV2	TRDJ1	TGTGCCTGTGACCCCTTGTACACCGATAAACTCATCTTT	CACDPLYTDKLIF
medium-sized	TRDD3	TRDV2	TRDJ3	TGTGCCTGTGACACCCCACAACTGGGGGATACCGTGTCCTGGGACACCCGACAGATGTTTTTC	CACDTPQLGDTVSWDTRQMFF
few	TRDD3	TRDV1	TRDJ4	TGTGCTCTTGGGGAGGGCCCCTACCCGGTACTGGGGGCTTCCAGACCCCTGATCTTT	CALGEGPYPVLGASRPLIF
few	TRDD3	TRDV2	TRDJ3	TGTGCCTGTGACAAGGTGGGGGATCCGAGCTCCTGGGACACCCGACAGGTGTTTTTC	CACDKVGDPSSWDTRQVFF
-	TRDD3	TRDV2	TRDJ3	TGTGCCTGTGACTGGGGGATACCCTATCCCTGGGACACCCGACAGATGTTTTTC	CACDWGIPYPWDTRQMFF
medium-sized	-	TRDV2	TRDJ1	TGTGCCTGTGACACCGTGGGGGTAGACACCGATAAACTCATCTTT	CACDTVGVDTDKLIF